The 17 T cell receptor beta chains below come from one sample, sequenced in a study of T cells in Graves' hyperthyroidism and ophthalmopathy. RNA transcripts provided the source from which TCR beta CDR3 regions were amplified. First-round RT-PCR with HTBI primers amplified the TCR CDR3 region. TCRdb ran MiXCR on the multiplex PCR reads and lists one entry per CDR3 protein. The sample carries under 350,000 distinct CDR3 sequences, roughly a fifth recorded once. The sequenced sample consisted of blood. These receptors originate from a woman aged 45-65 years with Graves' hyperthyroidism.

The table lists this clonotype with many counts. The rearrangement links TRBV5-1 to TRBJ2-1; TRBD1 might be the D (7 bases). The CDR3 runs 17 residues. Trimming took 5 bases from V and 6 from J, leaving 24 bases between them. Looked up from germline, CDR1 is SGHRS and CDR2 is YFSETQ. CDR3 sequence (DNA): TGCGCCAGCAGTTTCAGGTTGGCTAGCCAGGGGGGCAATGAGCAGTTCTTC. Protein sequence: CASSFRLASQGGNEQFF.

This clonotype was detected many times. V usage is TRBV30 and J usage is TRBJ1-1; TRBD1 aligns across 9 bases. This CDR3 spans 17 amino acids. The V segment lost 8 bases and the J segment 1 base; nucleotides outside the gene matches: 17. Germline V gives CDR1 GTSNPN, CDR2 SVGIG (reference sequence). CDR3 sequence reads: CAPHLNRGQDENTEAFF. CDR3 coding DNA: TGTGCCCCCCATCTAAACAGGGGGCAGGATGAGAACACTGAAGCTTTCTTT. Supplemented by reference TRBV30 and TRBJ1-1, the full variable domain reads SQTIHQWPATLVQPVGSPLSLECTVEGTSNPNLYWYRQAAGRGLQLLFYSVGIGQISSEVPQNLSASRPQDRQFILSSKKLLLSDSGFYLCAPHLNRGQDENTEAFFGQGTRLTVV.

This clonotype has a count of ten or more. The J gene is TRBJ2-7, the V gene TRBV6-1; D not resolved. V lost 0 bases to trimming and J lost 4 bases, with 7 bases between them. There are 13 residues in the CDR3. The germline CDR1 and CDR2 sequences are MNHNS and SASEGT. CDR3 region: CASSEALGYEQYF. CDR3 coding DNA: TGTGCCAGCAGTGAAGCGCTGGGTTACGAGCAGTACTTC.

V and J are TRBV6-1 and TRBJ1-1; D ambiguous. Per germline, CDR1 MNHNS and CDR2 SASEGT. The CDR3 runs to 13 residues. Trimming took off 0 bases at V and 7 bases at J, with 9 bases between the two ends. CDR3 coding DNA: TGTGCCAGCAGTGAAGCGCCCGGGATTGAAGCTTTCTTT. Translation: CASSEAPGIEAFF.

This clonotype appeared a single time. J is TRBJ2-7 and V is TRBV5-5; D gene ambiguous. The CDR3 spans 15 residues. CDR1 SGHKS and CDR2 YYEKEE come from the germline V gene (reference sequence). The V end lost 1 base, the J end lost 2 bases, and 13 bases lay between the germline ends. The CDR3 is CASSLKSQLAYEQYF. As DNA, the CDR3 is TGTGCCAGCAGCTTGAAGTCCCAGCTCGCCTACGAGCAGTACTTC.

The table lists this clonotype with many counts. The chain employs TRBV5-6 and TRBJ2-1, with 8 bases matching TRBD2. The CDR3 loop spans 18 amino acids. V lost 0 bases and J lost 5; bases outside the gene matches: 13. Looked up from germline, CDR1 is SGHDT and CDR2 is YYEEEE. The CDR3 nucleotides are TGTGCCAGCAGCTTGGAGGCTAGCGGGTACCAGAGGGACAATGAGCAGTTCTTC. Translation: CASSLEASGYQRDNEQFF.

The table lists this clonotype with a few counts. The chain has TRBV9 and TRBJ2-2, with a tentative D call TRBD2 (5 bases). CDR1 is SGDLS and CDR2 is YYNGEE in the germline V gene. CDR3 length equals 15 residues. Trimming stripped 0 bases from V and 5 bases from J, with 11 bases between. The CDR3 nucleotides are TGTGCCAGCAGCGTAGAAGGGAGTCGTACCGGGGAGCTGTTTTTT. This encodes CASSVEGSRTGELFF. Using reference TRBV9 and TRBJ2-2 for the parts outside the CDR3, the full variable domain is DSGVTQTPKHLITATGQRVTLRCSPRSGDLSVYWYQQSLDQGLQFLIQYYNGEERAKGNILERFSAQQFPDLHSELNLSSLELGDSALYFCASSVEGSRTGELFFGEGSRLTVL.

This clonotype was counted ten times or more. The chain uses TRBV18 and TRBJ2-5; D ambiguous. Trimming removed 1 base at V and 4 bases at J, with 10 bases between. CDR1 is KGHSH and CDR2 is LQKENI in the germline V gene. The CDR3 consists of 14 residues. CDR3 amino acids: CASSPRDFLETQYF. CDR3 nucleotide sequence: TGTGCCAGCTCACCACGGGATTTCTTAGAGACCCAGTACTTC. Variable domain in full (rest from reference TRBV18 and TRBJ2-5): NAGVMQNPRHLVRRRGQEARLRCSPMKGHSHVYWYRQLPEEGLKFMVYLQKENIIDESGMPKERFSAEFPKEGPSILRIQQVVRGDSAAYFCASSPRDFLETQYFGPGTRLLVL.

The rearrangement uses TRBV28 and TRBJ2-7; 9 nucleotides match TRBD1. CDR1 MDHEN and CDR2 SYDVKM come from the germline V gene. Trimming took 4 bases from V and 6 from J; bases not matched to a gene: 10. The CDR3 has 15 amino acids. The CDR3 reads CASSSTGQGVAEQYF. In DNA form, the CDR3 reads TGTGCCAGCAGTTCTACGGGACAGGGAGTTGCCGAGCAGTACTTC.

This clonotype was observed a handful of times. This rearrangement joins TRBV6-2 or TRBV6-3 to TRBJ1-1; weak D call: TRBD1 (5 bases). Trimming shortened V by 7 bases and J by 11 bases, and 20 bases separated the two germline ends. The germline V gene encodes CDR1 MNHEY and CDR2 SVGEGT. The CDR3 is made up of 13 amino acids. The CDR3 nucleotides read TGTGCCAGCACCTTAGTGCGGGGGGATCTGGCTTTCTTT. It specifies CASTLVRGDLAFF.

This clonotype showed up many times. The gene calls are TRBV2 and TRBJ1-5; the match to TRBD1 covers 10 bases. This CDR3 region has 15 residues. Per the germline V gene, CDR1 is SNHLY and CDR2 is FYNNEI. The V gene end was trimmed by 4 bases and the J gene end by 3 bases; junction bases not matched to a gene: 3. The CDR3 DNA follows: TGTGCCAGCAGTGGGGACAGGGGTTACAATCAGCCCCAGCATTTT. Its translation is CASSGDRGYNQPQHF.

The rearrangement joins TRBV29-1 to TRBJ2-2; 16 positions agree with TRBD2. Germline CDR1 is SQVTM and CDR2 is ANQGSEA. The CDR3 consists of 18 residues. V trimming: 4 bases; J trimming: 6 bases; junction bases outside the gene matches: 11. CDR3 loop: CSVGGLAGGPLGSGELFF. The CDR3, as DNA: TGCAGCGTTGGGGGACTAGCGGGGGGGCCCCTCGGATCCGGGGAGCTGTTTTTT.

This clonotype was recorded a few times. The V gene is TRBV28, the J gene TRBJ1-2; D is undetermined. The CDR3 contains 16 residues. V lost 7 bases to trimming and J lost 0 bases, with 18 bases between them. Germline loops: CDR1 MDHEN, CDR2 SYDVKM. CDR3 sequence (DNA): TGTGCCAGCAATATAGGAGGCAGCCTGGCTAACTATGGCTACACCTTC. Protein: CASNIGGSLANYGYTF.

Many counts were recorded for this clonotype. The chain employs TRBV13 and TRBJ2-7; D is possibly TRBD2 (5 bases). Germline V gene lookup returns CDR1 PRHDT and CDR2 FYEKMQ (reference sequence). The CDR3 sequence is 16 residues long. V lost 4 bases and J 3 bases, leaving 19 bases between the germline ends. The CDR3: CASSSSLGPSGYEQYF. The CDR3, as DNA: TGTGCCAGCAGCTCCTCCCTTGGGCCAAGCGGCTACGAGCAGTACTTC.

This clonotype was detected ten times or more. The gene calls are TRBV29-1 and TRBJ1-1; D call uncertain. V lost 2 bases, J lost 4 bases, and 8 bases lay in between. Germline assignment: CDR1 SQVTM and CDR2 ANQGSEA. The CDR3 length is 12 residues. The CDR3 nucleotides are TGCAGCGTTGAAAGAGGAGGCACTGAAGCTTTCTTT. Residues: CSVERGGTEAFF.

This clonotype came up a few times. The chain joins TRBV5-1 to TRBJ1-5, with TRBD1 matching over 11 bases. Germline loops: CDR1 SGHRS, CDR2 YFSETQ. CDR3 size: 16 residues. The ends lost 0 bases at V and 2 bases at J; junction bases unmatched: 1. Here the CDR3 DNA reads TGCGCCAGCAGCTTGGGGACAGGGGGCGGCAATCAGCCCCAGCATTTT. It specifies CASSLGTGGGNQPQHF.

This clonotype was seen repeatedly, ten times or more. The chain is built from TRBV11-1 and TRBJ2-1; 12 bases line up with TRBD2. This CDR3 spans 16 amino acids. The germline CDR1 and CDR2 sequences are SGHAT and FQDESV (reference sequence). With V trimmed by 5 bases and J by 5 bases, 7 bases remained unmatched. The CDR3 loop is CASSQTSGRFDNEQFF. In nucleotides, the CDR3 is TGTGCCAGCAGCCAGACTAGCGGGAGATTTGACAATGAGCAGTTCTTC.